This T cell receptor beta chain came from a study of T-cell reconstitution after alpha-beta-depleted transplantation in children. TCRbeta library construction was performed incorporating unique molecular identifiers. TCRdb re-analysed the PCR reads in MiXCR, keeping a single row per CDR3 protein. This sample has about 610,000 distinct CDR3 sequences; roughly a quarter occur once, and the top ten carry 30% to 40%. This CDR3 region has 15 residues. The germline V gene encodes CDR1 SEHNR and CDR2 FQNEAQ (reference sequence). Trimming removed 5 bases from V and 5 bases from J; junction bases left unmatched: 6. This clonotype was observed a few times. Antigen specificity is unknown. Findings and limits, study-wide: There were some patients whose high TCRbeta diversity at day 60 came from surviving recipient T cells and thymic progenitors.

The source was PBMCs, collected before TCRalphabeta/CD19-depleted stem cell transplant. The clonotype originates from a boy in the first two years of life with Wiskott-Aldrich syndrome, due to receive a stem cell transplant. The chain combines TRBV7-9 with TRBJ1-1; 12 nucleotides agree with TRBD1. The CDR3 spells CASSHWDRGLTEAFF. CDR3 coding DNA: TGTGCCAGCAGCCACTGGGACAGGGGGCTTACTGAAGCTTTCTTT.